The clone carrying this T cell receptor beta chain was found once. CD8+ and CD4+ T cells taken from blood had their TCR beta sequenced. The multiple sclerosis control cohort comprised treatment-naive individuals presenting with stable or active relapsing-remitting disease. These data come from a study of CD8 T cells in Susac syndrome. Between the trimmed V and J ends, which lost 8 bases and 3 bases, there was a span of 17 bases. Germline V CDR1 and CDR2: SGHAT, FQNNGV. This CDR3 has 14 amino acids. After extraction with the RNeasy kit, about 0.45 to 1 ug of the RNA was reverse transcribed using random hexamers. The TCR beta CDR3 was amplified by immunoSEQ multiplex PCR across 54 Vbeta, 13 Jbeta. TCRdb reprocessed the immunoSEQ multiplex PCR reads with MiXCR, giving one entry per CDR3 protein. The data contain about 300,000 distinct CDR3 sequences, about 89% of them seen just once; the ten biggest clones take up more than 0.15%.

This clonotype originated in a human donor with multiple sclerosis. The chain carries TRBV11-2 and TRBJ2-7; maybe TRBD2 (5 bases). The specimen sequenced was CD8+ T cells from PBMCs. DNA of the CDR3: TGTGCCAGCTCGATCGCGGACGGAGGCTACGAGCAGTACTTC. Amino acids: CASSIADGGYEQYF.